The clone carrying this TCR beta chain was detected many times. What it binds is not known. The entry originates in a study of regulatory T cells in long-lasting Graves disease. Broader study findings: A greater number of public clonotypes (around 3,000) was shared by persistent patients than by new patients (approximately 1,000). The analysis examined peripheral blood only and excluded thyroid tissue.

Specified time point: persistent/refractory GD, antithyroid drugs over 5 years with positive TRAb. PBMCs were the source of the RNA used for TCR sequencing. It was American Thyroid Association guidelines that determined Graves' disease diagnosis. Libraries of TCR beta came from iRepertoire HTBI primers plus Arm-PCR of CDR3 regions. Using its own MiXCR run on the multiplex PCR reads, TCRdb lists one record per CDR3 protein. The table shows a few hundred thousand distinct CDR3 sequences, with approximately 25% occurring only once. Trimming stripped 2 bases from V and 1 base from J, with 6 bases between. This CDR3 contains 14 residues.

Sequencing was performed on peripheral blood mononuclear cells (PBMCs), taken when the disease was refractory, from a patient treated with antithyroid drugs. The sequence came from a woman aged 40 to 49 with Graves disease. V gene TRBV12-3 or TRBV12-4 combines with J gene TRBJ2-1; unclear D gene. The CDR3 DNA reads TGTGCCAGCAGTTTAAGGGAATCCTACAATGAGCAGTTCTTC. Protein: CASSLRESYNEQFF.